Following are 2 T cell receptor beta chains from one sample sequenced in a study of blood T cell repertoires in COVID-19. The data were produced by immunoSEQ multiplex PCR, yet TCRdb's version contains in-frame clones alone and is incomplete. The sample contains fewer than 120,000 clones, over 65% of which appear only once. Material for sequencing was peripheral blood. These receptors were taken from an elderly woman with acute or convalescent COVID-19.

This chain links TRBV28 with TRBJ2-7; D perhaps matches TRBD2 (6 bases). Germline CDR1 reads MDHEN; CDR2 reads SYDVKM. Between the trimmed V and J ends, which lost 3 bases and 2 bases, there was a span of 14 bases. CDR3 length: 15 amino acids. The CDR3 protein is CASSFLDGSTYEQYF. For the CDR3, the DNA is TGTGCCAGCAGTTTTTTAGACGGGAGTACCTACGAGCAGTACTTC.

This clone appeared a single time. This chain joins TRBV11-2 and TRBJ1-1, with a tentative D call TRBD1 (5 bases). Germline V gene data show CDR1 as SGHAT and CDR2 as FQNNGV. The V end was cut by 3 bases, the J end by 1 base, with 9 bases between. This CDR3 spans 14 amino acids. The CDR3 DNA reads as TGTGCCAGCAGCTTGGGGGGGTGGAACACTGAAGCTTTCTTT. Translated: CASSLGGWNTEAFF.